This TCR beta chain was sequenced in a study of blood T cell repertoires in COVID-19. Study context: The United States, Italy and Spain were the sources of the acute and convalescent COVID-19 samples. PBMCs, B-cell-depleted T cells, or T cells provided the cDNA or gDNA that made up the material.

The CDR3 is made up of 17 amino acids. Trimming removed 1 base from V and 6 bases from J; junction bases left unmatched: 12. Looked up from germline, CDR1 is MNHEY and CDR2 is SVGEGT. Original processing methods: Nucleated cell number was recorded as an estimate derived from reference gene primer amplification. The data were produced by immunoSEQ multiplex PCR, yet TCRdb's version contains in-frame clones alone and is incomplete. The V and J calls and clone size come from that table; D and trimming were worked out from the DNA. The repertoire holds around 310,000 clones, with around nine tenths as singletons.

The sample taken for sequencing was peripheral blood. The chain has TRBV6-2 or TRBV6-3 and TRBJ2-3, with 8 bases matching TRBD1. The sequence was collected from a woman aged 45-65 years with active or convalescent COVID-19. The CDR3 sequence: CASSYYRPRGLKDTQYF. CDR3 coding DNA: TGTGCCAGCAGTTACTATAGGCCCAGGGGGCTGAAGGATACGCAGTATTTT.